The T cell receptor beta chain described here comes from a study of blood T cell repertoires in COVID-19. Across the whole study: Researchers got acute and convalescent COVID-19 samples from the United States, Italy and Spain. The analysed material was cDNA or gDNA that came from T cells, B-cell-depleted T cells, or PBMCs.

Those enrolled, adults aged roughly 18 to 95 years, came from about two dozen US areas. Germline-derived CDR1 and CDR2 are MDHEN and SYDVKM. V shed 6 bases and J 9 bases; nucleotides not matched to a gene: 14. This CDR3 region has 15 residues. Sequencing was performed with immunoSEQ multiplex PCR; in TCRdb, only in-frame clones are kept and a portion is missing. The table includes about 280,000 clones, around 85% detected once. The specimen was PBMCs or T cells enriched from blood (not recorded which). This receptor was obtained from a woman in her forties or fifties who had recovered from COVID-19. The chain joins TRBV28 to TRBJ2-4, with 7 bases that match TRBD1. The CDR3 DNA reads TGTGCCAGCAGCCGACAGGGACCCTTGGATGCCATTCAGTACTTC. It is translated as CASSRQGPLDAIQYF.